A selection of T cell receptor beta chains follows, all from one sample in a study of neurological immune-mediated disorders. TCRdb redid the calling of the 5' RACE reads with MiXCR, one entry per CDR3 protein. Altogether tens of thousands of distinct CDR3 sequences are present, around 5% being singletons, with the ten largest covering roughly 9%. Sequencing used CD4+ T cells from blood. The receptors derive from a man aged 18 to 30 in good health. CDR3s include the opening cysteine and the closing phenylalanine or tryptophan. D genes are given only for firm matches. Clone size is not always given. Where it is, it says once, few, many or a class for expanded clones.

clone size	V gene	J gene	D gene	CDR3 DNA	CDR3 protein
large	TRBV6-6	TRBJ1-3	.	TGTGCCAGCAGTATAGGAAACACCATATATTTT	CASSIGNTIYF
.	TRBV10-3	TRBJ2-7	.	TGTGCCATCAGTGGGGCCGGGGTCTACGAGCGGTACTTC	CAISGAGVYERYF
many	TRBV20-1	TRBJ2-7	.	TGCAGTGCCATGGACTCAACCTGGATCTACGAGCAGTACTTC	CSAMDSTWIYEQYF
many	TRBV7-8	TRBJ1-2	.	TGTGCCAGCAGCTCGGACGGGGGGACCGCGGGCTACACCTTC	CASSSDGGTAGYTF
many	TRBV3-1	TRBJ1-4	.	TGTGCCAGCAGCCAAGTTGAGTGGGAAGGAGTTATTGAAAAACTGTTTTTT	CASSQVEWEGVIEKLFF
.	TRBV6-1	TRBJ2-7	TRBD2	TGTGCCAGCAGTGACCAGCCCCAGATTGGAGCGGGGCAAACCTACGAGCAGTACTTC	CASSDQPQIGAGQTYEQYF
many	TRBV29-1	TRBJ2-5	.	TGCAGCGACCAGGACAGTCGACAAGAGACCCAGTACTTC	CSDQDSRQETQYF
many	TRBV5-5	TRBJ2-5	.	TGTGCCAGCATGGCCGGGCAAGAGACCCAGTACTTC	CASMAGQETQYF
many	TRBV10-3	TRBJ2-7	TRBD1	TGTGCCATCAGTGCGGGACAGGGTGCTGGCGAGCAGTACTTC	CAISAGQGAGEQYF
many	TRBV7-9	TRBJ1-4	.	TGTGCCAGCAGCCTCCGGCAGGAATCTGAAAAACTGTTTTTT	CASSLRQESEKLFF
many	TRBV6-2/TRBV6-3	TRBJ1-1	TRBD1	TGTGCCAGCAGTGGGGCGACAGGGCCAATTGGAGCTTTCTTT	CASSGATGPIGAFF
many	TRBV18	TRBJ2-3	TRBD1	TGTGCCAGCTCACCCTCGGGGACAGGTTTAGGCACAGATACGCAGTATTTT	CASSPSGTGLGTDTQYF
many	TRBV4-2	TRBJ1-4	.	TGTGCCAGCACCCTTACGGGGGCGGCTAATGAAAAACTGTTTTTT	CASTLTGAANEKLFF
few	TRBV25-1	TRBJ2-1	TRBD2	TGTGCCAGCAGTGAAGCGGGGGGGAAAGGGTATGAGCAGTTCTTC	CASSEAGGKGYEQFF
many	TRBV6-2/TRBV6-3	TRBJ2-7	TRBD1	TGTGCCAGCAGTTATTGGACAGGTATGGGCGAGCAGTACTTC	CASSYWTGMGEQYF
many	TRBV18	TRBJ1-1	.	TGTGCCAGCTCACCACCCTCGGGGGGGCCGAACACTGAAGCTTTCTTT	CASSPPSGGPNTEAFF
many	TRBV20-1	TRBJ2-1	TRBD1	TGCAGTGCTACAACCGGGACAGGGGGAAACAATGAGCAGTTCTTC	CSATTGTGGNNEQFF
many	TRBV25-1	TRBJ2-7	.	TGTGCCAGCAGTGAAGACAACTTCTACGAGCAGTACTTC	CASSEDNFYEQYF
many	TRBV20-1	TRBJ1-4	.	TGCAGTGCTAGAGATCCCCAGGGAGGGGACGAAAAACTGTTTTTT	CSARDPQGGDEKLFF
many	TRBV5-1	TRBJ2-7	.	TGCGCCAGCAGCTTGGCACAGTCCTACGAGCAGTACTTC	CASSLAQSYEQYF
many	TRBV20-1	TRBJ2-3	TRBD2	TGCAGTGCTAGTAGCGGGGGGTCGTCGGGAGATACGCAGTATTTT	CSASSGGSSGDTQYF
many	TRBV5-1	TRBJ2-4	.	TGCGCCAGCAGCCCGGCCCTCGGGGAAAACATTCAGTACTTC	CASSPALGENIQYF
many	TRBV20-1	TRBJ1-6	.	TGCAGTGCTGCCCCTAGACGGTCCAATTCACCCCTCCACTTT	CSAAPRRSNSPLHF
many	TRBV5-1	TRBJ1-2	TRBD1	TGCGCCAGCAGCTCTTTCGGGGACAGCCCGAACTATGGCTACACCTTC	CASSSFGDSPNYGYTF
few	TRBV20-1	TRBJ2-5	.	TGCAGTGCTAGAGTGGTCGTTGCGGGAGAGACCCAGTACTTC	CSARVVVAGETQYF
many	TRBV1	TRBJ2-7	.	TGCACCAGCAGCCGGGATACTCGTGACTCCTCCGAGGTGCAGTACTTC	CTSSRDTRDSSEVQYF
many	TRBV29-1	TRBJ1-1	.	TGCAGCGTTGAACGGCAGTTGAACACTGAAGCTTTCTTT	CSVERQLNTEAFF
many	TRBV3-1	TRBJ2-2	.	TGTGCCAGCAGACCTCAGGGATACACCGGGGAGCTGTTTTTT	CASRPQGYTGELFF
many	TRBV20-1	TRBJ2-7	TRBD1	TGCAGTGCTTTAGACAGGGTAGGTTCCTACGAGCAGTACTTC	CSALDRVGSYEQYF
many	TRBV3-1	TRBJ2-7	.	TGTGCCAGCAGCCAAGTGGACGGGAGTTTGGAGTACTTC	CASSQVDGSLEYF
many	TRBV3-1	TRBJ1-1	.	TGTGCCAGCAGCCTCAAGGCTGAAGCTTTCTTT	CASSLKAEAFF
many	TRBV11-1	TRBJ2-1	TRBD2	TGTGCCAGCAGCTCTCTGTGGCTAGCGGGGGCCAATGAGCAGTTCTTC	CASSSLWLAGANEQFF
many	TRBV7-9	TRBJ1-2	.	TGTGCCAGCAGCGAAAATTACGGGACTCAGGGCGGCTACACCTTC	CASSENYGTQGGYTF
many	TRBV20-1	TRBJ1-4	.	TGCAGTGCTAGGAAGGACAGCCGTAATGAAAAACTGTTTTTT	CSARKDSRNEKLFF
many	TRBV3-1	TRBJ1-5	.	TGTGCCAGCAGCCAACAGGTCAATCAGCCCCAGCATTTT	CASSQQVNQPQHF
.	TRBV9	TRBJ1-2	TRBD1	TGTGCCAGCAGCGTGGCCGGGACAGGGGGCGCCGGGGCGGCCGCTAACTATGGCTACACCTTC	CASSVAGTGGAGAAANYGYTF
many	TRBV20-1	TRBJ2-5	.	TGCAGTGGGCGGGGACAGTTAGAGACCCAGTACTTC	CSGRGQLETQYF
many	TRBV4-1	TRBJ1-4	.	TGCGCCAGCAGCCATGGGACACTTACAAATGAAAAACTGTTTTTT	CASSHGTLTNEKLFF
many	TRBV20-1	TRBJ1-2	TRBD1	TGCAGTGCTACGCCGGGACAGGGTCGCGGCTACACCTTC	CSATPGQGRGYTF
many	TRBV7-8	TRBJ1-2	TRBD1	TGTGCCAGCAGCTTAGCGGGGGACAGGACCGGCTACACCTTC	CASSLAGDRTGYTF
many	TRBV19	TRBJ2-5	.	TGTGCCAGTAGTATCCGAGAGACCCAGTACTTC	CASSIRETQYF
many	TRBV6-5	TRBJ2-4	.	TGTGCCAGCAGTTACGCGGGGGCTGGCAAAAACATTCAGTACTTC	CASSYAGAGKNIQYF
many	TRBV7-2	TRBJ1-3	.	TGTGCCAGCAGCTTAGGGGCAGGGCGGAACACCATATATTTT	CASSLGAGRNTIYF
many	TRBV7-3	TRBJ1-5	.	TGTGCCAGCAGCCCACGGGGTAGGAATCAGCCCCAGCATTTT	CASSPRGRNQPQHF
many	TRBV7-3	TRBJ2-6	.	TGTGCCAGCAGCTTAGCGGCAGGGCCTGGGGCCAACGTCCTGACTTTC	CASSLAAGPGANVLTF
many	TRBV5-1	TRBJ2-5	TRBD1	TGCGCCAGCAGCCATTCGCAATCAGGGGGTTCAGAGACCCAGTACTTC	CASSHSQSGGSETQYF
many	TRBV20-1	TRBJ1-5	.	TGCAGTGCTAGGGAGGGTCTACAGCCCCAGCATTTT	CSAREGLQPQHF
many	TRBV27	TRBJ2-7	.	TGTGCCAGCAGTTTATCGGGGTTGCACGAGCAGTACTTC	CASSLSGLHEQYF
many	TRBV5-1	TRBJ1-1	.	TGCGCCAGCAGCTTCCAATCCTCGAACACTGAAGCTTTCTTT	CASSFQSSNTEAFF
many	TRBV5-5	TRBJ2-7	.	TGTGCCAGCAGCTTGGAACCGCTTTCGGGCCAGCAGTACTTC	CASSLEPLSGQQYF
many	TRBV10-3	TRBJ1-5	.	TGTGCCATCAGTGACGGTTTGGGATCGGGCAATCAGCCCCAGCATTTT	CAISDGLGSGNQPQHF
many	TRBV20-1	TRBJ2-7	TRBD2	TGCAGTGCTGGACTTAGCGGGGGGAACTCCTACGAGCAGTACTTC	CSAGLSGGNSYEQYF
many	TRBV20-1	TRBJ2-2	.	TGCAGTGCTAGGACAGTCGACACCGGGGAGCTGTTTTTT	CSARTVDTGELFF
many	TRBV7-2	TRBJ1-2	TRBD1	TGTGCCAGCAGCATAGCAGGGGGCGCGGACTATGGCTACACCTTC	CASSIAGGADYGYTF
many	TRBV20-1	TRBJ2-7	TRBD1	TGCAGTGCGAGGAAGGCCGGGACAGGAGGGGACGAGCAGTACTTC	CSARKAGTGGDEQYF